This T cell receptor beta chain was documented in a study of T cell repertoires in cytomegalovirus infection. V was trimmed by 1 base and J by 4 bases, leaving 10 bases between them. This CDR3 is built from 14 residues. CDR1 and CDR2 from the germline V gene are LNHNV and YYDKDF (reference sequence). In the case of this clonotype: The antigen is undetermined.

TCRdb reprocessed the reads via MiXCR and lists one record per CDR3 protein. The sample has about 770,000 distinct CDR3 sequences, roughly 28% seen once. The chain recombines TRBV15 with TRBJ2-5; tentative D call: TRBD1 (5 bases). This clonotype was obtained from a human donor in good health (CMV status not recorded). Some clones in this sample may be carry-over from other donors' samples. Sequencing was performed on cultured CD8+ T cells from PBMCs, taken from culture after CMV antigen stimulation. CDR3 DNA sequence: TGTGCCACCAGCAGAGCGTGGGGCGGAGAGACCCAGTACTTC. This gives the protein CATSRAWGGETQYF. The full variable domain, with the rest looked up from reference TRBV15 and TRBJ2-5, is DAMVIQNPRYQVTQFGKPVTLSCSQTLNHNVMYWYQQKSSQAPKLLFHYYDKDFNNEADTPDNFQSRRPNTSFCFLDIRSPGLGDTAMYLCATSRAWGGETQYFGPGTRLLVL.